The 12 T cell receptor beta chains listed next were all sequenced from one sample in a study of CD8 T cells in Susac syndrome. When the RNA was reverse transcribed, random hexamers were used with an input of about 0.45 to 1 ug. MiXCR was run by TCRdb on the immunoSEQ multiplex PCR reads, yielding one entry per CDR3 protein. The repertoire holds 200,000 to 250,000 distinct CDR3 sequences, with 95% as singletons. The sequencing sample was made of CD4+ T cells from PBMCs. These receptors were collected from a human donor with multiple sclerosis.

The J gene is TRBJ2-3, the V gene TRBV6-6; D is ambiguous. V lost 6 bases and J 4 bases, leaving 5 bases between the germline ends. The CDR3 has 11 amino acids. Germline V lookup: CDR1 MNHNY, CDR2 SVGAGI (reference sequence). Written as DNA, the CDR3 is TGTGCCAGCAGAGAGGCAGATACGCAGTATTTT. Amino acid sequence: CASREADTQYF.

The chain joins TRBV5-6 to TRBJ1-6; perhaps TRBD1 as D (5 bases). The ends were cut back, 4 bases at V and 4 bases at J, with 18 bases in the middle. This CDR3 comprises 17 residues. In germline, CDR1 is SGHDT, CDR2 YYEEEE. DNA for the CDR3: TGTGCCAGCAGCGCCCTGGGAGGGGACGGATATAATTCACCCCTCCACTTT. Its translation is CASSALGGDGYNSPLHF.

This rearrangement joins TRBV24-1 to TRBJ1-5, with D tentatively TRBD1 (6 bases). V was clipped by 7 bases and J by 1 base, with 7 bases between them. This CDR3 region has 13 residues. CDR1 KGHDR and CDR2 SFDVKD come from the germline V gene. CDR3 loop: CATSDRSNQPQHF. The CDR3 nucleotides are TGTGCCACCAGCGACAGGAGCAATCAGCCCCAGCATTTT.

The table lists this clonotype with a count of one. The chain links TRBV5-1 to TRBJ1-6, with D possibly being TRBD1 (5 bases). The V gene lost 2 bases and the J gene lost 10 bases, with 16 bases spanning the gap. The CDR3 covers 15 residues. Germline lookup yields CDR1 SGHRS and CDR2 YFSETQ. For the CDR3, the DNA is TGCGCCAGCAGCTTAGGGACTGTTAACCGGTCACCCCTCCACTTT. Its protein product is CASSLGTVNRSPLHF.

This chain uses TRBV27 with TRBJ2-3, with 7 bases fitting TRBD2. The germline CDR1 and CDR2 sequences are MNHEY and SMNVEV (reference sequence). The CDR3 is 14 amino acids. V was pared by 8 bases and J by 2 bases, with 7 bases of the junction left unmatched. CDR3 DNA sequence: TGTGCCAGCTCCAATCGGGACTACACAGATACGCAGTATTTT. Protein product: CASSNRDYTDTQYF.

The chain links TRBV19 to TRBJ1-5; no clear D. Germline-derived CDR1 and CDR2 are LNHDA and SQIVND (reference sequence). This CDR3 has 14 amino acids. The germline V and J ends were trimmed by 5 bases and 2 bases, with 10 bases remaining between them. CDR3 sequence reads: CASSPRRGNQPQHF. CDR3 sequence (DNA): TGTGCCAGTAGTCCTCGACGGGGCAATCAGCCCCAGCATTTT.

For this clonotype: At one end, the junction sequence differs from germline, possibly due to a read error. The chain couples TRBV20-1 to TRBJ1-5; D is uncertain. CDR1 is DFQATT, CDR2 SNEGSKA, per germline (reference sequence). The CDR3 consists of 14 residues. Here the CDR3 reads CSASDTSSHQPQHF. The CDR3 nucleotides read TGCAGTGCTAGTGACACCAGTAGCCATCAGCCCCAGCATTTT.

The chain has TRBV5-1 and TRBJ2-7; D remains ambiguous. V lost 6 bases and J lost 0, with 13 bases in between. The CDR3 length is 14 residues. CDR1 and CDR2 (germline): SGHRS, YFSETQ. The CDR3 protein is CASKSGRDSYEQYF. The CDR3 nucleotides are TGCGCCAGCAAATCCGGAAGGGACTCCTACGAGCAGTACTTC.

This chain links TRBV9 with TRBJ2-4, with 7 bases matching TRBD2. The V and J ends lost 1 base and 2 bases, in that order; junction bases with no gene match: 6. Germline V gene data show CDR1 as SGDLS and CDR2 as YYNGEE. The CDR3 has 16 amino acids. For the CDR3, the DNA is TGTGCCAGCAGCGTACGCGGGAGAGAGACCAAAAACATTCAGTACTTC. This codes for CASSVRGRETKNIQYF. Full variable domain (rest looked up from reference TRBV9 and TRBJ2-4): DSGVTQTPKHLITATGQRVTLRCSPRSGDLSVYWYQQSLDQGLQFLIQYYNGEERAKGNILERFSAQQFPDLHSELNLSSLELGDSALYFCASSVRGRETKNIQYFGAGTRLSVL.

The V gene is TRBV2, the J gene TRBJ1-1; no reliable D call. V was pared by 4 bases and J by 4 bases, with 4 bases between. The CDR3 contains 11 residues. Germline CDR1 and CDR2: SNHLY and FYNNEI. The CDR3 loop reads CASSGFTEAFF. The CDR3 DNA is TGTGCCAGCAGTGGTTTCACTGAAGCTTTCTTT.

J is TRBJ1-2 and V is TRBV19; 9 nucleotides align to TRBD1. The CDR3 is 14 residues long. Germline V gene data show CDR1 as LNHDA and CDR2 as SQIVND (reference sequence). J was trimmed by 4 bases and V by 6 bases; bases with no gene match: 6. The CDR3 protein is CASSRRGQGYGYTF. DNA for the CDR3: TGTGCCAGTAGCCGCAGGGGACAGGGCTATGGCTACACCTTC.

The CDR3 region has the DNA TGTGCCAGCAGGACAGGGATATACACCGGGGAGCTGTTTTTT. Amino acids: CASRTGIYTGELFF. This chain uses TRBV5-6 with TRBJ2-2; 7 bases agree with TRBD1. This CDR3 has 14 amino acids. Trimming took 5 bases from V and 3 from J; bases not matched to a gene: 4. The germline V gene encodes CDR1 SGHDT and CDR2 YYEEEE.